Below, 10 T cell receptor beta chains from the same sample are listed, as sequenced in a study of vaccination and CD4 T cells after COVID-19. The antigens these receptors bind are not known. The assay that was used to sequence DNA from cultured CD4+ T cells was the Oncomine TCR Beta short-read assay. TCRdb re-derived calls from the PCR reads in MiXCR, one entry per CDR3 protein. Of 15,000 or so distinct CDR3 sequences detected, approximately 42% appear once; the ten largest clones hold roughly 20%. Treatment: approximately 10-day PBMC culture with coronavirus spike peptide pools or control peptides (ViraFEST assay). Sample: cultured CD4+ T cells from blood. Receptors were obtained from a human donor with COVID-19.

The chain uses TRBV7-8 and TRBJ2-3; maybe TRBD1 (5 bases). The V gene lost 5 bases and the J gene lost 4 bases, with 7 bases spanning the gap. CDR1 and CDR2 (germline): SGHVS, FQNEAQ. The CDR3 runs 12 residues. The CDR3 DNA is TGTGCCAGCAGCCAGGGCCCAGATACGCAGTATTTT. Translated, it gives CASSQGPDTQYF.

The chain carries TRBV6-5 and TRBJ2-5; a possible D gene is TRBD1 (6 bases). The V and J ends lost 3 bases and 5 bases respectively, with 10 bases between them. The CDR3 totals 13 residues. From germline, CDR1 is MNHEY and CDR2 SVGAGI. The CDR3 DNA reads as TGTGCCAGCAGTTATAGGCAGGGGGAGACCCAGTACTTC. Translated, it gives CASSYRQGETQYF.

The chain uses TRBV4-3 and TRBJ1-5; no clear D gene. CDR1 is LGHNA, CDR2 YSLEER, per germline. The V end was cut by 0 bases, the J end by 0 bases, with 12 bases between. The CDR3 length is 17 residues. CDR3 in DNA: TGCGCCAGCAGCCAAGATTACGGGCGTCTTAGCAATCAGCCCCAGCATTTT. Translation: CASSQDYGRLSNQPQHF.

The chain employs TRBV19 and TRBJ2-2; no definite D call. The CDR3 covers 16 residues. Germline V gene lookup returns CDR1 LNHDA and CDR2 SQIVND (reference sequence). V shed 3 bases and J shed 4 bases, with 15 bases lying between them. CDR3 sequence (DNA): TGTGCCAGTAGTATCATCAGGACCCGAGGCACCGGGGAGCTGTTTTTT. It yields the protein CASSIIRTRGTGELFF.

The chain links TRBV19 to TRBJ1-4; possibly TRBD1 for D (5 bases). The CDR3 is 17 amino acids. Germline V CDR1 and CDR2: LNHDA, SQIVND (reference sequence). V lost 6 bases, J lost 6 bases, and 23 bases lay in between. The CDR3 loop reads CASRGVRKTEGYEKLFF. As DNA, the CDR3 is TGTGCCAGTAGAGGAGTACGCAAGACAGAGGGTTATGAAAAACTGTTTTTT.

The chain uses TRBV20-1 and TRBJ2-5; 12 bases are a match to TRBD2. Germline values: CDR1 DFQATT, CDR2 SNEGSKA (reference sequence). V shed 5 bases and J 2 bases; nucleotides not matched to a gene: 6. This CDR3 is 15 amino acids long. CDR3 in amino acids: CSAPLAGGWQETQYF. The CDR3 nucleotides read TGCAGTGCTCCACTAGCGGGGGGCTGGCAAGAGACCCAGTACTTC.

This clonotype was recorded a few times. CDR3 loop: CASTGSLGEAFF. The CDR3 DNA reads as TGTGCCAGTACCGGGTCACTGGGTGAAGCTTTCTTT. The genes are TRBV6-1 and TRBJ1-1; D gene unclear. CDR1 is MNHNS and CDR2 is SASEGT in the germline V gene. This CDR3 contains 12 residues. The germline V and J ends were trimmed by 9 bases and 7 bases, with 15 bases remaining between them.

J is TRBJ2-5 and V is TRBV20-1; D not resolved. With 6 bases removed from V and 4 bases from J, the gap between germline ends came to 3 bases. The CDR3 sequence is 9 residues long. Germline V gene lookup returns CDR1 DFQATT and CDR2 SNEGSKA (reference sequence). The CDR3 protein is CSALETQYF. The CDR3 DNA follows: TGCAGTGCGTTAGAGACCCAGTACTTC.

This clonotype showed up just a few times. The chain combines TRBV7-2 with TRBJ2-3; 12 nucleotides align to TRBD2. The J segment lost 3 bases and the V segment lost 6 bases, leaving 7 bases of the junction unmatched. Germline assignment: CDR1 SGHTA and CDR2 FQGNSA. The CDR3 consists of 16 residues. The chain's CDR3 is CASSPGTSGRTDTQYF. The CDR3 DNA sequence: TGTGCCAGCAGTCCTGGGACTAGCGGGCGAACAGATACGCAGTATTTT.

This clonotype was detected a few times. This rearrangement joins TRBV19 to TRBJ1-5, with 9 positions matching TRBD1. In germline, CDR1 is LNHDA, CDR2 SQIVND (reference sequence). Trimming at V came to 5 bases and at J to 3 bases, leaving 8 bases not matched to a gene. CDR3 size: 16 residues. CDR3 DNA: TGTGCCAGTAGTCCAAGGACAGGGGAGTCCAATCAGCCCCAGCATTTT. Amino acid sequence: CASSPRTGESNQPQHF.